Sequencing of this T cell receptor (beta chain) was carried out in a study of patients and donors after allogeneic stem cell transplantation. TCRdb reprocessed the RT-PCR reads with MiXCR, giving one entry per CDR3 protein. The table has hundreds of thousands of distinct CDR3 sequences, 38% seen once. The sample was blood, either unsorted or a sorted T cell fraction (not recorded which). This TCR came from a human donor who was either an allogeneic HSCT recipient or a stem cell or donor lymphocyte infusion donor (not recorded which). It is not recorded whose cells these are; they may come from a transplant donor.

The CDR3 DNA reads as TGCGCCAGCAGCCACGGGGGAGGATCTACTAATGAAAAACTGTTTTTT. This gives the protein CASSHGGGSTNEKLFF. This sequence joins TRBV5-1 and TRBJ1-4; TRBD1 might be the D (5 bases). Germline lookup yields CDR1 SGHRS and CDR2 YFSETQ. The V end was cut by 4 bases, the J end by 2 bases, with 15 bases between. There are 16 residues in the CDR3.